The 25 T cell receptor beta chains listed next were all sequenced from one sample in a study of blood T cell repertoires in COVID-19. Data came from immunoSEQ multiplex PCR; TCRdb stores just in-frame clones and leaves some out. Of 200,000 to 300,000 clones listed, about 90% are singletons. Sample: PBMCs or T cells enriched from blood (not recorded which). The receptors were sampled from a middle-aged woman with acute COVID-19.

The genes are TRBV5-1 and TRBJ2-2, with TRBD1 as a possible D gene (6 bases). The CDR3 extends over 14 amino acids. Germline CDR1 reads SGHRS; CDR2 reads YFSETQ. The V end lost 4 bases, the J end lost 2 bases, and 9 bases lay between the germline ends. The CDR3 nucleotides read TGCGCCAGCAGCGGGGGACATAACACCGGGGAGCTGTTTTTT. Encoded protein: CASSGGHNTGELFF.

This chain uses TRBV7-9 with TRBJ1-6, with TRBD1 identical over 8 bases. CDR3 length: 19 residues. Germline CDR1 SEHNR, CDR2 FQNEAQ (reference sequence). J gave up 3 bases and V 5 bases, and 15 bases lay outside the gene matches. CDR3 residues: CASSIHWGVGQGYNSPLHF. As DNA, the CDR3 is TGTGCCAGCAGCATACACTGGGGGGTCGGACAGGGCTATAATTCACCCCTCCACTTT.

V gene TRBV6-6 combines with J gene TRBJ1-5; 7 bases fit TRBD1. CDR1 is MNHNY, CDR2 SVGAGI, per germline (reference sequence). The CDR3 loop spans 18 amino acids. Unmatched junction bases numbered 13, after V lost 5 bases and J lost 0 bases. In DNA, the CDR3 is TGTGCCAGCAGTCCAAGACAGGGCCACCTACTTAGCAATCAGCCCCAGCATTTT. Protein: CASSPRQGHLLSNQPQHF.

The chain employs TRBV18 and TRBJ1-2, with D possibly TRBD1 on 6 matching bases. There are 13 residues in the CDR3. Trimming removed 8 bases at V and 5 bases at J, with 15 bases between. CDR1 is KGHSH and CDR2 is LQKENI in the germline V gene. This CDR3 reads CASQNRDGYGYTF. The CDR3 DNA is TGTGCCAGCCAAAACAGGGACGGGTATGGCTACACCTTC.

The V call is TRBV11-2, the J call TRBJ1-2; maybe TRBD1 (5 bases). Germline values: CDR1 SGHAT, CDR2 FQNNGV. The CDR3 loop spans 14 amino acids. V lost 1 base and J 2 bases, leaving 8 bases between the germline ends. In nucleotides, the CDR3 is TGTGCCAGCAGCTTAGGAAAGGGGAACTATGGCTACACCTTC. It specifies CASSLGKGNYGYTF.

This chain joins TRBV4-2 and TRBJ2-1; a weak D match, TRBD2 (6 bases). Germline V gene data show CDR1 as LGHNA and CDR2 as YNFKEQ. The V end was cut by 3 bases, the J end by 7 bases, with 19 bases between. This CDR3 is 16 amino acids long. CDR3 protein: CASSQTGTVGLNEQFF. CDR3 in DNA: TGTGCCAGCAGCCAGACCGGGACTGTCGGTTTGAATGAGCAGTTCTTC.

The chain couples TRBV9 to TRBJ2-1; 14 bases are a match to TRBD2. The CDR3 is made up of 15 amino acids. CDR1 SGDLS and CDR2 YYNGEE come from the germline V gene. V gave up 5 bases and J gave up 6 bases; unmatched junction bases: 4. The CDR3 nucleotides read TGTGCCAGCAGTCACGGACTAGCGGGAGGCAATGAGCAGTTCTTC. Residues: CASSHGLAGGNEQFF.

The rearrangement uses TRBV10-3 and TRBJ2-7; no firm D call. CDR3 length: 15 residues. Germline V gene lookup returns CDR1 ENHRY and CDR2 SYGVKD. Trimming took off 2 bases at V and 3 bases at J, with 14 bases between the two ends. CDR3 nucleotide sequence: TGTGCCATCAGTGAGGGTTATAAATTAGACTACGAGCAGTACTTC. Protein product: CAISEGYKLDYEQYF.

This rearrangement joins TRBV7-3 to TRBJ2-5, with 9 bases that match TRBD1. V lost 4 bases, J lost 4 bases, and 7 bases stayed unmatched. This CDR3 region has 15 residues. Germline lookup yields CDR1 SGHTA and CDR2 FQGTGA. The CDR3 sequence is CASSSYRGPGETQYF. DNA for the CDR3: TGTGCCAGCAGCTCGTACAGGGGGCCTGGAGAGACCCAGTACTTC.

This clone occurred a few times. The chain links TRBV2 to TRBJ2-7; the D is unclear. CDR3 length: 12 amino acids. Germline V lookup: CDR1 SNHLY, CDR2 FYNNEI. Trimming removed 5 bases at V and 0 bases at J, with 5 bases between. This CDR3 reads CASSLSSYEQYF. CDR3 DNA: TGTGCCAGCAGTCTCAGCTCCTACGAGCAGTACTTC.

The J gene is TRBJ2-7, the V gene TRBV6-4; 10 bases match TRBD2. CDR1 is MRHNA, CDR2 SNTAGT, per germline. CDR3 length: 13 residues. The J segment lost 7 bases and the V segment lost 7 bases, leaving 7 bases of the junction unmatched. The CDR3 DNA reads TGTGCCAGCACAGGGACTAGCGCCGAAGAGCAGTACTTC. Encoded protein: CASTGTSAEEQYF.

This chain links TRBV10-3 with TRBJ2-1, with D perhaps TRBD2 (5 bases). The germline CDR1 and CDR2 sequences are ENHRY and SYGVKD. Deletions cut 8 bases from V and 5 bases from J, with 10 bases between. This CDR3 comprises 12 residues. CDR3 protein: CAIGELDNEQFF. CDR3 coding DNA: TGTGCCATCGGGGAACTAGACAATGAGCAGTTCTTC.

This chain links TRBV4-2 with TRBJ1-6; D is undetermined. The germline V and J ends were trimmed by 0 bases and 7 bases, with 7 bases remaining between them. The V gene's germline CDR1 is LGHNA and CDR2 YNFKEQ. The CDR3 totals 14 residues. CDR3 region: CASSQEVLNSPLHF. In nucleotides, the CDR3 is TGTGCCAGCAGCCAAGAAGTGCTAAATTCACCCCTCCACTTT.

The gene calls are TRBV9 and TRBJ2-4, with 7 bases that match TRBD1. V trimming: 3 bases; J trimming: 4 bases; junction bases outside the gene matches: 7. CDR3 size: 15 residues. CDR1 is SGDLS and CDR2 is YYNGEE in the germline V gene. The CDR3 sequence: CASSEKDREKNIQYF. As DNA, the CDR3 is TGTGCCAGCAGCGAAAAAGACAGGGAGAAAAACATTCAGTACTTC.

Only a few counts were recorded for this clone. The rearrangement joins TRBV11-3 to TRBJ1-1; possibly TRBD1 for D (5 bases). The germline CDR1 and CDR2 sequences are SGHNT and YENEEA. V lost 0 bases and J 7 bases, leaving 12 bases between the germline ends. This CDR3 has 14 residues. The chain's CDR3 is CASSLDRQWGEAFF. Here the CDR3 DNA reads TGTGCCAGCAGCTTAGACCGACAGTGGGGTGAAGCTTTCTTT.

V and J are TRBV3-1 (or the pseudogene TRBV3-2) and TRBJ2-7; D possibly corresponds to TRBD2 (6 bases). Germline V gives CDR1 LGHDT, CDR2 YNNKEL (reference sequence). CDR3 length: 15 residues. Trimming shortened V by 5 bases and J by 0 bases, and 14 bases separated the two germline ends. The CDR3 coding sequence is TGTGCCAGCAGCAATAGTGGGGGGAGCTCCTACGAGCAGTACTTC. This codes for CASSNSGGSSYEQYF.

V gene TRBV11-2 combines with J gene TRBJ2-5; D uncertain. The germline V gene encodes CDR1 SGHAT and CDR2 FQNNGV. The CDR3 totals 13 residues. V lost 0 bases, J lost 2 bases, and 4 bases lay in between. CDR3 sequence: CASSLDRQETQYF. In DNA form, the CDR3 reads TGTGCCAGCAGCTTAGACAGACAAGAGACCCAGTACTTC.

The chain joins TRBV18 to TRBJ2-7, with 9 bases identical to TRBD1. CDR1 KGHSH and CDR2 LQKENI come from the germline V gene. The V gene end was trimmed by 5 bases and the J gene end by 0 bases; junction bases not matched to a gene: 14. This CDR3 has 18 residues. In DNA, the CDR3 is TGTGCCAGCTCATTAGGACAGGGGCGCGCCTCCTCCTCCTACGAGCAGTACTTC. Protein sequence: CASSLGQGRASSSYEQYF.

CDR3 protein: CATSNRGLDTGELFF. The CDR3 DNA sequence: TGTGCCACCAGTAACAGGGGATTGGACACCGGGGAGCTGTTTTTT. The chain has TRBV24-1 and TRBJ2-2, with 7 bases aligning to TRBD1. Trimming took 6 bases from V and 3 from J; bases not matched to a gene: 6. The CDR3 covers 15 residues. The germline V gene has CDR1 KGHDR and CDR2 SFDVKD.

The chain joins TRBV5-6 to TRBJ1-2; 9 nucleotides agree with TRBD1. After removal of 1 base from V and 7 bases from J, the junction contained 5 bases not matched to a gene. Germline CDR1 and CDR2: SGHDT and YYEEEE. The CDR3 spans 14 residues. DNA for the CDR3: TGTGCCAGCAGCTTGTGGGACAGGGTCTTTGGCTACACCTTC. This gives the protein CASSLWDRVFGYTF.

The count of this clone is one. The V call is TRBV3-1 (or the pseudogene TRBV3-2), the J call TRBJ2-1, with D possibly being TRBD2 (5 bases). The CDR3 extends over 14 amino acids. Germline CDR1 and CDR2: LGHDT and YNNKEL (reference sequence). The V end lost 0 bases, the J end lost 4 bases, and 7 bases lay between the germline ends. CDR3 DNA sequence: TGTGCCAGCAGCCAAGATTCGGGGTACAATGAGCAGTTCTTC. Protein sequence: CASSQDSGYNEQFF.

The rearrangement joins TRBV7-6 to TRBJ2-1, with D tentatively TRBD2 (5 bases). The CDR3 spans 15 residues. V lost 2 bases to trimming and J lost 5 bases, with 13 bases between them. Germline V gives CDR1 SGHVS, CDR2 FNYEAQ. CDR3 coding DNA: TGTGCCAGCAGCTTATTGGGGAGACGGGACAATGAGCAGTTCTTC. Protein: CASSLLGRRDNEQFF.

J is TRBJ1-1 and V is TRBV2; no definite D call. The CDR3 is 13 amino acids. Germline CDR1 and CDR2: SNHLY and FYNNEI. V lost 6 bases and J 0 bases, leaving 8 bases between the germline ends. The CDR3 reads CASSGLMNTEAFF. The CDR3 nucleotides read TGTGCCAGCAGCGGTTTAATGAACACTGAAGCTTTCTTT.

The chain joins TRBV27 to TRBJ1-2, with D unresolved. The V gene lost 6 bases and the J gene lost 2 bases, with 10 bases spanning the gap. CDR1 is MNHEY, CDR2 SMNVEV, per germline (reference sequence). The CDR3 length is 13 residues. The CDR3 nucleotides read TGTGCCAGCAGGGAGACCGCCAACTATGGCTACACCTTC. It codes for CASRETANYGYTF.

The CDR3 DNA follows: TGCGCCAGCAGCCAAGAAAGTGAGGGCCGCGGGAATGAGCAGTTCTTC. It yields the protein CASSQESEGRGNEQFF. The chain recombines TRBV4-1 with TRBJ2-1; a possible D gene is TRBD2 (5 bases). Germline V lookup: CDR1 MGHRA, CDR2 YSYEKL. Trimming cost V 0 bases and J 7 bases, with 16 bases left between them. The CDR3 totals 16 residues.